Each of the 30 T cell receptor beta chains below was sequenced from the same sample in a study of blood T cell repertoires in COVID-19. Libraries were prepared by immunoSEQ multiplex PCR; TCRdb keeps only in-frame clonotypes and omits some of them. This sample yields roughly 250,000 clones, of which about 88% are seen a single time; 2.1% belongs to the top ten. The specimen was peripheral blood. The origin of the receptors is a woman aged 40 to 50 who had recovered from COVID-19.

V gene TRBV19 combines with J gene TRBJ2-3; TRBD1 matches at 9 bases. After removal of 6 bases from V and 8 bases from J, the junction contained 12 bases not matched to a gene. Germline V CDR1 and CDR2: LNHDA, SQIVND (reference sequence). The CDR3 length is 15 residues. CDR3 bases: TGTGCCAGTAGAAGAGATCCCGGGACAGGGACTACGCAGTATTTT. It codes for CASRRDPGTGTTQYF.

The CDR3 bases are TGCAGTGCTAGTCTCGGGGGGCCGACCTACGAGCAGTACTTC. Protein: CSASLGGPTYEQYF. V usage is TRBV20-1 and J usage is TRBJ2-7; D may be TRBD2 (7 bases). V gave up 3 bases and J gave up 2 bases, with 14 bases separating them. The CDR3 sequence is 14 residues long. Germline CDR1 DFQATT, CDR2 SNEGSKA (reference sequence).

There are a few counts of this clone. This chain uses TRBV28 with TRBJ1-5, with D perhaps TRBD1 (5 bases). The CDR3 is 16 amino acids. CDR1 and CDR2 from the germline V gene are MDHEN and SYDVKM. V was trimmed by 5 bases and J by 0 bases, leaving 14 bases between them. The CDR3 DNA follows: TGTGCCAGCAGTCCTCGACAGCCTTATAGCAATCAGCCCCAGCATTTT. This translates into CASSPRQPYSNQPQHF.

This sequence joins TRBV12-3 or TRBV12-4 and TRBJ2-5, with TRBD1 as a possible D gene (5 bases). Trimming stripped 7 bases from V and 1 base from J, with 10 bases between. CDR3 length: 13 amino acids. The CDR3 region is CASTLGRQETQYF. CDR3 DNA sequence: TGTGCCAGCACCCTGGGGCGCCAAGAGACCCAGTACTTC.

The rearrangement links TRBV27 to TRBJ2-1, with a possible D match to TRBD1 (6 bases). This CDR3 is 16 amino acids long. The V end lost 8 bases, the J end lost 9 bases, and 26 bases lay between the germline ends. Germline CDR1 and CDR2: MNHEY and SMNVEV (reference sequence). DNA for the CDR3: TGTGCCAGCCACGAAACGACCGGGACATTGGTACGTGAGCAGTTCTTC. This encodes CASHETTGTLVREQFF.

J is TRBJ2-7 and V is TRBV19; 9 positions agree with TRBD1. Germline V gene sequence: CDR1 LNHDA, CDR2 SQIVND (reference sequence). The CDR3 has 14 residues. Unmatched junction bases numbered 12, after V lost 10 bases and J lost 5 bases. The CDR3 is CAISPRDRVNEQYF. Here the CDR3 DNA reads TGTGCCATCTCTCCCCGGGACAGGGTCAACGAGCAGTACTTC.

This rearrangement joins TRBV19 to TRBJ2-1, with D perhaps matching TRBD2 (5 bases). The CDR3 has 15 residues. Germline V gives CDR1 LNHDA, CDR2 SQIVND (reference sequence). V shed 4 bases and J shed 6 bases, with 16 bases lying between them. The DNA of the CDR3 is TGTGCCAGTAGTAACGGGGTGAGGCAGATCAATGAGCAGTTCTTC. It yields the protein CASSNGVRQINEQFF.

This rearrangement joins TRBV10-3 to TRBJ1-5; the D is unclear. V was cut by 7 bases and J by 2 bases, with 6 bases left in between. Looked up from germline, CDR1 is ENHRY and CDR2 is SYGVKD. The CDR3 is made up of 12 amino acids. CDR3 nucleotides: TGTGCCATCAACTCCGGCAATCAGCCCCAGCATTTT. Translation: CAINSGNQPQHF.

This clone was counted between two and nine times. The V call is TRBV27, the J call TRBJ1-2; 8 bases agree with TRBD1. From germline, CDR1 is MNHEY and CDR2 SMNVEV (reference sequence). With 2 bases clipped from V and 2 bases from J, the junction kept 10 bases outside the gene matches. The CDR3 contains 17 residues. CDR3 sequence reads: CASSLGQGSEGNYGYTF. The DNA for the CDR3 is TGTGCCAGCAGTTTAGGACAGGGATCGGAAGGGAACTATGGCTACACCTTC.

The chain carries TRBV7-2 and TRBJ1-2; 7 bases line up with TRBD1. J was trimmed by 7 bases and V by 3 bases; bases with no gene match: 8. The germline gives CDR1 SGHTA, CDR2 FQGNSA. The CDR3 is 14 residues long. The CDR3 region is CASSLGQPLSGYTF. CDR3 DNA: TGTGCCAGCAGCTTGGGACAGCCCCTGTCTGGCTACACCTTC.

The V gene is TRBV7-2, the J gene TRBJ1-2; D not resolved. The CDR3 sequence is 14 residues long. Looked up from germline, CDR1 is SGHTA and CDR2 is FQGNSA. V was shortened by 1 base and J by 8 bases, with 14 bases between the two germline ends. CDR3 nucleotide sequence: TGTGCCAGCAGCTTAGAGACCCCGGGGAGCGGCTACACCTTC. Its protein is CASSLETPGSGYTF. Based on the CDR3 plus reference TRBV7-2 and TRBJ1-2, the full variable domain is GAGVSQSPSNKVTEKGKDVELRCDPISGHTALYWYRQSLGQGLEFLIYFQGNSAPDKSGLPSDRFSAERTGGSVSTLTIQRTQQEDSAVYLCASSLETPGSGYTFGSGTRLTVV.

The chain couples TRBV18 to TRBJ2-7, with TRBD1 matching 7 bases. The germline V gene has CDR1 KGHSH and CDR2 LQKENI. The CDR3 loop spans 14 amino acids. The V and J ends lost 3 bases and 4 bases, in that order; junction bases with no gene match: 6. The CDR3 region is CASSPDRSQYEQYF. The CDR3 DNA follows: TGTGCCAGCTCACCGGACAGGTCACAATACGAGCAGTACTTC.

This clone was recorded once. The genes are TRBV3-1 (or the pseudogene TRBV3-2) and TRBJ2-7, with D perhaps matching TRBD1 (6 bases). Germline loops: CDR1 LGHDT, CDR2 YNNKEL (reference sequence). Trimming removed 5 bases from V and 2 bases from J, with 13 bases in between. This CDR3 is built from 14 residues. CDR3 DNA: TGTGCCAGCAGCTCCAGACAGGCAACCTACGAGCAGTACTTC. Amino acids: CASSSRQATYEQYF.

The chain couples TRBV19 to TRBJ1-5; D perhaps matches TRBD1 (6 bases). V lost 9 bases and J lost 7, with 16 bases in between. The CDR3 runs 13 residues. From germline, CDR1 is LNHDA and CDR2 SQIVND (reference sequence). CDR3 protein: CASGRQVRQPQHF. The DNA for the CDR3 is TGTGCCAGCGGAAGACAGGTCCGCCAGCCCCAGCATTTT.

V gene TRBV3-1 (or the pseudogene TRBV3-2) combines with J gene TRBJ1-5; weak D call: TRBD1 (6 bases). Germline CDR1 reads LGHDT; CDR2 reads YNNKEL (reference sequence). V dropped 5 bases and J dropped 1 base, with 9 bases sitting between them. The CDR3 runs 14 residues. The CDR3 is CASSSDRSNQPQHF. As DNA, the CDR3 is TGTGCCAGCAGCTCCGACAGGAGCAATCAGCCCCAGCATTTT.

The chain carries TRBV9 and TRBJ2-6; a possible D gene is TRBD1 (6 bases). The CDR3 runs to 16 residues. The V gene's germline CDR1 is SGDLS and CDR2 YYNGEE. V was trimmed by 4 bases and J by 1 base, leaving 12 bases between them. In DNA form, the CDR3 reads TGTGCCAGCAGCCCAGAACAGGGATCTGGGGCCAACGTCCTGACTTTC. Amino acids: CASSPEQGSGANVLTF. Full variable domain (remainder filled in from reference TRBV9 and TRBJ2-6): DSGVTQTPKHLITATGQRVTLRCSPRSGDLSVYWYQQSLDQGLQFLIQYYNGEERAKGNILERFSAQQFPDLHSELNLSSLELGDSALYFCASSPEQGSGANVLTFGAGSRLTVL.

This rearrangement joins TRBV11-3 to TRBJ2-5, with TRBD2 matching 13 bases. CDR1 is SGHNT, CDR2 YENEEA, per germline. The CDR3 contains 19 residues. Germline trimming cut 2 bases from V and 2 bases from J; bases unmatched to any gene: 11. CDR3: CASSLRGTSGANSQETQYF. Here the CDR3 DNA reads TGTGCCAGCAGCTTAAGGGGGACTAGCGGGGCCAATTCTCAAGAGACCCAGTACTTC.

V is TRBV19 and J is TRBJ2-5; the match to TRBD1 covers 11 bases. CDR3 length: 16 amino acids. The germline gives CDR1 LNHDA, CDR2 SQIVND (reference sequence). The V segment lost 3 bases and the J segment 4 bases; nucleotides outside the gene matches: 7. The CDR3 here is CASSILGTGGRETQYF. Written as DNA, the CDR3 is TGTGCCAGTAGTATCCTGGGGACAGGGGGACGAGAGACCCAGTACTTC.

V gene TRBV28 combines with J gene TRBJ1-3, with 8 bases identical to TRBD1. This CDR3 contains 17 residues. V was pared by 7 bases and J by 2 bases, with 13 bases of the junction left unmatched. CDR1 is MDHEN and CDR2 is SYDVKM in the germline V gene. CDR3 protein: CASTTLRQGRTGNTIYF. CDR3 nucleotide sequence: TGTGCCAGCACCACCTTACGACAGGGGAGGACTGGAAACACCATATATTTT.

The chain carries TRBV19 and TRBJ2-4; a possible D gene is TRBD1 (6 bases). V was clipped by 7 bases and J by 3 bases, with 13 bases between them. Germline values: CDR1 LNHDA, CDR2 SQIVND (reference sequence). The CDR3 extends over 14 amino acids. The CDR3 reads CASNQQGIKNIQYF. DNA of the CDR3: TGTGCCAGTAATCAACAGGGAATCAAAAACATTCAGTACTTC.

CDR3 nucleotides: TGTGCCAGCAGTCTCCTTACAGGAACAACTAATGAAAAACTGTTTTTT. Translation: CASSLLTGTTNEKLFF. This sequence joins TRBV7-2 and TRBJ1-4; maybe TRBD1 (5 bases). Germline CDR1 is SGHTA and CDR2 is FQGNSA. V was pared by 6 bases and J by 0 bases, with 14 bases between. This CDR3 comprises 16 residues.

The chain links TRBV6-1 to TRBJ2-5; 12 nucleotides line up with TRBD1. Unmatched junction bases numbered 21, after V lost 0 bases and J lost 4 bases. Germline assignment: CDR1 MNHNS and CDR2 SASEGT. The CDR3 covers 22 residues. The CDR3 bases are TGTGCCAGCAGTGAAGCCTTTAGTTTTGGGACAGGGGGCTTGGGTGCAAGAGAGACCCAGTACTTC. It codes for CASSEAFSFGTGGLGARETQYF.

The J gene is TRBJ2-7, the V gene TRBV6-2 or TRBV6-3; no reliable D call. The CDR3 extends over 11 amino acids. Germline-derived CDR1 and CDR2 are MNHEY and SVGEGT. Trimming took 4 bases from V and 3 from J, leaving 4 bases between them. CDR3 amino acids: CASSSFYEQYF. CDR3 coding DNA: TGTGCCAGCAGTTCCTTCTACGAGCAGTACTTC.

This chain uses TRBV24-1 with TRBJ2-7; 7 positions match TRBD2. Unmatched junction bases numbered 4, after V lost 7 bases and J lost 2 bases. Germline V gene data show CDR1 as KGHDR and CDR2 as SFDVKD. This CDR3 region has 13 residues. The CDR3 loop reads CATSGGMTYEQYF. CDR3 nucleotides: TGTGCCACCAGCGGGGGGATGACCTACGAGCAGTACTTC.

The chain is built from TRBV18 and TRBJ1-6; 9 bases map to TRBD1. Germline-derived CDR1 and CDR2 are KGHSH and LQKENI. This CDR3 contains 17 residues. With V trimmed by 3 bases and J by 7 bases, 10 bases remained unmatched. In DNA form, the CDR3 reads TGTGCCAGCTCACCCTGGGACAGGGAGGCACCCAATTCACCCCTCCACTTT. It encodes CASSPWDREAPNSPLHF.

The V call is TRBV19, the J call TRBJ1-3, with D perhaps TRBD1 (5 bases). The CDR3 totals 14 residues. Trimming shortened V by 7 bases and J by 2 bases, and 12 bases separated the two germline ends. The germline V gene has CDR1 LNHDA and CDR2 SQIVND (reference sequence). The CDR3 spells CASNTRATGNTIYF. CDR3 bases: TGTGCCAGTAATACCAGGGCGACTGGAAACACCATATATTTT.

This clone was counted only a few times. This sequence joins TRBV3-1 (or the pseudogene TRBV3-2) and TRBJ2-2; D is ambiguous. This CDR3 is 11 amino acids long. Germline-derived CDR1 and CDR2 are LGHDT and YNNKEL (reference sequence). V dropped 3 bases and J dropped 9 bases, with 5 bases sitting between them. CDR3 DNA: TGTGCCAGCAGCCACTATTGGGAGCTGTTTTTT. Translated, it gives CASSHYWELFF.

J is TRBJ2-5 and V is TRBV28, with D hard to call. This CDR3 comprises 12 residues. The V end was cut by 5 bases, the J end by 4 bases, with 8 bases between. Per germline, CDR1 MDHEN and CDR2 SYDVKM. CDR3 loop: CASSVTRETQYF. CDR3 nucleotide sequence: TGTGCCAGCAGTGTAACGAGAGAGACCCAGTACTTC. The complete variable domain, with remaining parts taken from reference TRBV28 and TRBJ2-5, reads DVKVTQSSRYLVKRTGEKVFLECVQDMDHENMFWYRQDPGLGLRLIYFSYDVKMKEKGDIPEGYSVSREKKERFSLILESASTNQTSMYLCASSVTRETQYFGPGTRLLVL.

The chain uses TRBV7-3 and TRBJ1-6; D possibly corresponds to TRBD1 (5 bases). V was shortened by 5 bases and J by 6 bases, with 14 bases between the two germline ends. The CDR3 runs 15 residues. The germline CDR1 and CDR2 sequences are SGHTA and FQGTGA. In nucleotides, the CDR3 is TGTGCCAGCAGCCAGGGAGGGGTGGTTAATTCACCCCTCCACTTT. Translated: CASSQGGVVNSPLHF.

This CDR3 reads CASSLSGSRNEQFF. The CDR3 DNA is TGTGCCAGCAGCTTAAGCGGGAGTCGGAATGAGCAGTTCTTC. The chain couples TRBV7-2 to TRBJ2-1; 8 bases align to TRBD2. CDR1 SGHTA and CDR2 FQGNSA come from the germline V gene. V lost 2 bases to trimming and J lost 7 bases; unmatched junction nucleotides: 4. The CDR3 runs to 14 residues. The variable domain in full, completed from reference TRBV7-2 and TRBJ2-1, reads GAGVSQSPSNKVTEKGKDVELRCDPISGHTALYWYRQSLGQGLEFLIYFQGNSAPDKSGLPSDRFSAERTGGSVSTLTIQRTQQEDSAVYLCASSLSGSRNEQFFGPGTRLTVL.